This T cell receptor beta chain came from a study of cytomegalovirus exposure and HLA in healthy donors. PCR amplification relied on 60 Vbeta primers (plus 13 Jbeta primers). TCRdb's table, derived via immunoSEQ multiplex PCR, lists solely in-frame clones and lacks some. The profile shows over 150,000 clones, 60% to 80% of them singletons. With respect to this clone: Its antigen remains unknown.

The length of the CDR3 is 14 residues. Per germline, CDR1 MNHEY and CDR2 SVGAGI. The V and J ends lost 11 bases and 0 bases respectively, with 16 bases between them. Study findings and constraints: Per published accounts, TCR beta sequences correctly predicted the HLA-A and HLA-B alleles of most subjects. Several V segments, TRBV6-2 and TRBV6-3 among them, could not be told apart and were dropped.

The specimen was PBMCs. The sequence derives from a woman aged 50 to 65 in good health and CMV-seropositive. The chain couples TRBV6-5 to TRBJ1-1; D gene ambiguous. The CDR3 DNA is TGTGCCGGACTCTCGGGCAGCATGAACACTGAAGCTTTCTTT. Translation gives CAGLSGSMNTEAFF.